This entry concerns a single TCR beta chain. How the authors handled the data: Estimation of nucleated cell counts was performed using reference gene primer amplification. Some clones are missing from TCRdb's copy, which holds only in-frame ones; the method was immunoSEQ multiplex PCR. V, J and clone size derive from that table, while D and trimming were established from the DNA sequence. The data hold 150,000 or so clones, with approximately 83% observed a single time. The data belong to a study of blood T cell repertoires in COVID-19. Study as a whole: COVID-19 samples collected from the United States, Italy and Spain covered acute and convalescent phases. Sample material is recorded as cDNA or gDNA derived from T cells, B-cell-depleted T cells, or PBMCs.

The CDR3 covers 15 residues. Germline CDR1 SGHVS, CDR2 FQNEAQ. V lost 4 bases, J lost 8 bases, and 11 bases stayed unmatched. This TCR was sampled from a woman of 80 years or more with acute or convalescent COVID-19. The rearrangement joins TRBV7-8 to TRBJ2-1, with 7 bases that match TRBD1. Sequencing used peripheral blood. The CDR3 here is CASSSQGLYKDEQFF. CDR3 coding DNA: TGTGCCAGCAGCTCACAGGGGTTATACAAAGATGAGCAGTTCTTC.